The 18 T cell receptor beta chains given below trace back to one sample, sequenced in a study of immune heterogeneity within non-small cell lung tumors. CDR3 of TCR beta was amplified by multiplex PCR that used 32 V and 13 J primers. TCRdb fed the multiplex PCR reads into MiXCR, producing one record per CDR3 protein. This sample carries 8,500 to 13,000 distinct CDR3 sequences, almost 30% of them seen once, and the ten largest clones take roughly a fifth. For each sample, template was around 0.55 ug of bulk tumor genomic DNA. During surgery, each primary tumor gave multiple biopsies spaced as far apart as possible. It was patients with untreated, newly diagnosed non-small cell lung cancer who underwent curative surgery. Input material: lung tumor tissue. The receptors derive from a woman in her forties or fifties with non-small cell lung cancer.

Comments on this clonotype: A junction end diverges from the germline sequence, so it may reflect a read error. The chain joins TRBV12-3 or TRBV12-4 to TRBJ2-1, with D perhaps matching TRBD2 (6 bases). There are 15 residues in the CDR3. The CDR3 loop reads CASSPGGSGYNEEFF. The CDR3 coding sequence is TGTGCCAGCAGTCCCGGAGGGTCCGGCTACAATGAGGAGTTCTTC.

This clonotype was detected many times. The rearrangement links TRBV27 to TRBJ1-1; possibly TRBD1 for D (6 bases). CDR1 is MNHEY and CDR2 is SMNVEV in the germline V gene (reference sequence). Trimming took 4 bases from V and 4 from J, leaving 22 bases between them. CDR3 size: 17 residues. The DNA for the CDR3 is TGTGCCAGCAGTTCGGGGGGACACAGGGTGAAGGGCACTGAAGCTTTCTTT. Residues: CASSSGGHRVKGTEAFF.

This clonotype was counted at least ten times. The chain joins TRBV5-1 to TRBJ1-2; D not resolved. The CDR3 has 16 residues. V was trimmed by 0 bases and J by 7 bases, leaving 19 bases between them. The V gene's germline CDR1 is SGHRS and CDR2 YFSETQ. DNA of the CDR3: TGCGCCAGCAGCTTGGAGGGCAGGACCCAAACCAGTGGCTACACCTTC. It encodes CASSLEGRTQTSGYTF. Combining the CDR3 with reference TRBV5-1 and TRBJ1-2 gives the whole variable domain KAGVTQTPRYLIKTRGQQVTLSCSPISGHRSVSWYQQTPGQGLQFLFEYFSETQRNKGNFPGRFSGRQFSNSRSEMNVSTLELGDSALYLCASSLEGRTQTSGYTFGSGTRLTVV.

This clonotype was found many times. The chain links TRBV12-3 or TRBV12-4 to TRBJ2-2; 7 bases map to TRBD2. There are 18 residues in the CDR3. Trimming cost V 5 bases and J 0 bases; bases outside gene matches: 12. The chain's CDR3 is CASSPYKGTTPNTGELFF. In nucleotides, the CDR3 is TGTGCCAGCAGTCCGTATAAGGGGACTACCCCGAACACCGGGGAGCTGTTTTTT.

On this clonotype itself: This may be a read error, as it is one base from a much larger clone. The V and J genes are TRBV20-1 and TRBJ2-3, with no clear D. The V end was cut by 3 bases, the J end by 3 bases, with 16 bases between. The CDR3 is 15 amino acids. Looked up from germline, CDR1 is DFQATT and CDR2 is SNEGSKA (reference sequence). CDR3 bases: TGCAGTGCTAGCGGGCGCTACGCTAGAACAGATACGCAGTATTTT. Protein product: CSASGRYARTDTQYF.

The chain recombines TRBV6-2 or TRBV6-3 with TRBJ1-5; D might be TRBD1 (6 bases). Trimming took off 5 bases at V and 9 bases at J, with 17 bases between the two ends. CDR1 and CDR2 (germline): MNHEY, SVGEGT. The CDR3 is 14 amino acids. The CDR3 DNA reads TGTGCCAGCAGTCTACTCGCAGGGGTTTGGCCCCAGCATTTT. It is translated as CASSLLAGVWPQHF.

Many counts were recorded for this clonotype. CDR3 bases: TGTGCCAGCAGCCCCGACAGCTATGGCTACACCTTC. Its translation is CASSPDSYGYTF. The chain couples TRBV11-2 to TRBJ1-2, with D possibly TRBD1 on 5 matching bases. V shed 5 bases and J shed 4 bases, with 8 bases lying between them. The CDR3 contains 12 residues. CDR1 and CDR2 (germline): SGHAT, FQNNGV.

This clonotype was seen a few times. This CDR3 is CASSFGTGTAEAFF. The CDR3 DNA is TGCGCCAGCAGTTTCGGGACAGGGACGGCTGAAGCTTTCTTT. The genes are TRBV10-1 and TRBJ1-1; 9 bases agree with TRBD1. The germline V gene has CDR1 WNHNN and CDR2 SYGVQD (reference sequence). The CDR3 spans 14 residues. V was pared by 5 bases and J by 6 bases, with 7 bases of the junction left unmatched.

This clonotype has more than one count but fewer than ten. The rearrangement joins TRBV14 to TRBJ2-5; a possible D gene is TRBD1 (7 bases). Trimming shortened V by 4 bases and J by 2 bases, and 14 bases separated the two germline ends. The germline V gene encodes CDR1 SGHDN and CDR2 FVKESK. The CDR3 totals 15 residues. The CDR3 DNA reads TGTGCCAGCAGCCCCGCGGGACAGCGACAAGAGACCCAGTACTTC. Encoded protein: CASSPAGQRQETQYF.

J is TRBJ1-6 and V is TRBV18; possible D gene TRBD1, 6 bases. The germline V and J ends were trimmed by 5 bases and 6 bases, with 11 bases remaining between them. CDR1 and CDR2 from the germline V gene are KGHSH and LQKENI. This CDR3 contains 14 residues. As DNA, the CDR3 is TGTGCCAGCTCAGGTACAGGGATTAATTCACCCCTCCACTTT. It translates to CASSGTGINSPLHF.

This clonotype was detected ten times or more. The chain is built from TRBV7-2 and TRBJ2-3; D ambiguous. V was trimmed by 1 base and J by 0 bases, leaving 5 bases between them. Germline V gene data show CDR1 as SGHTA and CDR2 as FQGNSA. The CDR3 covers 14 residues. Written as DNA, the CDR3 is TGTGCCAGCAGCTTAGAGGATAGCACAGATACGCAGTATTTT. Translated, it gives CASSLEDSTDTQYF.

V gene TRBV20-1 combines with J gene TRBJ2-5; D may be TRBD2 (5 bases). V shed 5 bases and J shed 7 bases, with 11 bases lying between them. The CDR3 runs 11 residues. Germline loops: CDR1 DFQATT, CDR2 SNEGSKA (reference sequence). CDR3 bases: TGCAGTGCTTCCGGGAAAGGGACCCAGTACTTC. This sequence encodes CSASGKGTQYF.

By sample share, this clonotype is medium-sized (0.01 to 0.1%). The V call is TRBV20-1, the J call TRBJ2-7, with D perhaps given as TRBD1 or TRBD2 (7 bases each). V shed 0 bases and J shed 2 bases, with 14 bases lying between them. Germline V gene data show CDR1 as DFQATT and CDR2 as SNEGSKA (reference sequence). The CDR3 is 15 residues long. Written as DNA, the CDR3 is TGCAGTGCTAGAGATGGGGCAGGGGGGGCCTACGAGCAGTACTTC. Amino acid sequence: CSARDGAGGAYEQYF.

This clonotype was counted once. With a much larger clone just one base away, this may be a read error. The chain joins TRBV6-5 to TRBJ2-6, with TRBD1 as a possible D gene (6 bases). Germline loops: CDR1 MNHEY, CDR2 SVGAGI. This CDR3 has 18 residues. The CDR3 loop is CASSHSGHGVSGANVLTF. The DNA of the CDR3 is TGTGCCAGCAGTCACTCGGGACACGGAGTTTCTGGGGCCAACGTCCTGACTTTC.

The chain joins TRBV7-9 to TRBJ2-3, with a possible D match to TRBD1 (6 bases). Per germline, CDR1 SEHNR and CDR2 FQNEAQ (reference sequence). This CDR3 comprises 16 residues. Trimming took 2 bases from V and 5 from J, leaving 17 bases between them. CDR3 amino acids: CASSLPGDKVEDTQYF. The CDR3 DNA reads TGTGCCAGCAGCTTACCTGGGGACAAAGTGGAAGATACGCAGTATTTT. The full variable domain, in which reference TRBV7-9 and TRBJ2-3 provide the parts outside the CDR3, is DTGVSQNPRHKITKRGQNVTFRCDPISEHNRLYWYRQTLGQGPEFLTYFQNEAQLEKSRLLSDRFSAERPKGSFSTLEIQRTEQGDSAMYLCASSLPGDKVEDTQYFGPGTRLTVL.

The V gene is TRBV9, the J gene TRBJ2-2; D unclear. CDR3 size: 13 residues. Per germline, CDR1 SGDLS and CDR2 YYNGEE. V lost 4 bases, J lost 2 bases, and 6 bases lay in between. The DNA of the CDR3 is TGTGCCAGCAGCAACATTAACACCGGGGAGCTGTTTTTT. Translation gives CASSNINTGELFF.

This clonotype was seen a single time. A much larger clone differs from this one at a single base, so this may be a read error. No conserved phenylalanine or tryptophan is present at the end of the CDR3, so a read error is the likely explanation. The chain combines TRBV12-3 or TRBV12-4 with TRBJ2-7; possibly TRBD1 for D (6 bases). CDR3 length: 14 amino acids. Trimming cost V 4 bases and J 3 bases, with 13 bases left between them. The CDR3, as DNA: TGTGCCAGCAGTTCTCAACAGGGAGTCTACGAGCAGTACTTA. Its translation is CASSSQQGVYEQYL.

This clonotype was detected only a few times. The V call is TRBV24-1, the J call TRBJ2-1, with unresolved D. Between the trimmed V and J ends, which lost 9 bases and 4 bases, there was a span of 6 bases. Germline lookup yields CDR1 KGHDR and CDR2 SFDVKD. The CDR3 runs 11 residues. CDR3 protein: CATGMYNEQFF. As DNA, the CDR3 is TGTGCCACCGGGATGTACAATGAGCAGTTCTTC.